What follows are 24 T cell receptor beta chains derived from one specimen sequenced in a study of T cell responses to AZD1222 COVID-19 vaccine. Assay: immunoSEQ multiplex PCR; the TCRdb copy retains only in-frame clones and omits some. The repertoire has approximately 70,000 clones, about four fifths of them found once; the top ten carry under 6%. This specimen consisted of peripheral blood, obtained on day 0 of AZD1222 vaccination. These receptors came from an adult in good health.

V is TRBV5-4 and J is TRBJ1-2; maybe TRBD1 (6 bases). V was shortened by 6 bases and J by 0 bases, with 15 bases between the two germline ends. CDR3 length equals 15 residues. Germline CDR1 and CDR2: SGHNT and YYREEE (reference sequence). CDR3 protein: CASIHRDTPNYGYTF. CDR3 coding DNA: TGTGCCAGCATCCACCGGGACACTCCTAACTATGGCTACACCTTC.

The DNA of the CDR3 is TGTGCCAGCGATCGTTACGGGAATCAGCCCCAGCATTTT. This sequence encodes CASDRYGNQPQHF. J is TRBJ1-5 and V is TRBV28, with D unresolved. The germline V and J ends were trimmed by 8 bases and 4 bases, with 12 bases remaining between them. CDR3 length: 13 amino acids. Germline V lookup: CDR1 MDHEN, CDR2 SYDVKM.

CDR3 coding DNA: TGTGCCACCAGTGATGCGCGGGCAGGGGAAAATTCACCCCTCCACTTT. Amino acid sequence: CATSDARAGENSPLHF. The chain employs TRBV24-1 and TRBJ1-6; D perhaps matches TRBD1 (6 bases). CDR1 and CDR2 from the germline V gene are KGHDR and SFDVKD. The ends were cut back, 3 bases at V and 7 bases at J, with 15 bases in the middle. The CDR3 covers 16 residues.

Written as DNA, the CDR3 is TGTGCCAGTACCAGGACAGTCTATAGCAATCAGCCCCAGCATTTT. This translates into CASTRTVYSNQPQHF. The chain is built from TRBV19 and TRBJ1-5, with D possibly being TRBD1 (6 bases). CDR1 and CDR2 from the germline V gene are LNHDA and SQIVND (reference sequence). The CDR3 length is 15 residues. V lost 7 bases to trimming and J lost 0 bases, with 13 bases between them.

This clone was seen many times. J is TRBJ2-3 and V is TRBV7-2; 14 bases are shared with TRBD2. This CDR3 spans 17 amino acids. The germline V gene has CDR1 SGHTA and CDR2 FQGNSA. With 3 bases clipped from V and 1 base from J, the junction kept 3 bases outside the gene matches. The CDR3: CASSLTSGGAGTDTQYF. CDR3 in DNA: TGTGCCAGCAGCTTGACTAGCGGGGGGGCCGGCACAGATACGCAGTATTTT.

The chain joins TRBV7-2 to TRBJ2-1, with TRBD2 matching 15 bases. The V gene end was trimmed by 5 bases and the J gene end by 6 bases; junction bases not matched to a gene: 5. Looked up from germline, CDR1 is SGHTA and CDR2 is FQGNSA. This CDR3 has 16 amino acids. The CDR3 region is CASSLRTSGGANEQFF. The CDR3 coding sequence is TGTGCCAGCAGCCTAAGGACTAGCGGGGGGGCCAATGAGCAGTTCTTC.

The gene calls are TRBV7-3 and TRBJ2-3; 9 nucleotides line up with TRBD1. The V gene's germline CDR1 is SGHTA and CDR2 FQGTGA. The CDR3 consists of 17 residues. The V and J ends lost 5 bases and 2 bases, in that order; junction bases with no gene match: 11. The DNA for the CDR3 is TGTGCCAGCAGCGTCCAGGGACAGGGCGCGGTCACAGATACGCAGTATTTT. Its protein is CASSVQGQGAVTDTQYF.

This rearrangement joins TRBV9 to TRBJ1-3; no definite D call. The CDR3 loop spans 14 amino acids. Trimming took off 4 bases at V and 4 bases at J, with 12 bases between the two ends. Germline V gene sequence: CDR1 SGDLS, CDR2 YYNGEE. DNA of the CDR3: TGTGCCAGCAGCCCAAGGAAGGCGGGAAACACCATATATTTT. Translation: CASSPRKAGNTIYF.

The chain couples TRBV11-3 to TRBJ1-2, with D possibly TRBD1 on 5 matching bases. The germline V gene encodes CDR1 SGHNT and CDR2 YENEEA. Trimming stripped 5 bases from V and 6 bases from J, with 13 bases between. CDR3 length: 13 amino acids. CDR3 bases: TGTGCCAGCAGCCGGGGGGAAGCGGATGGCTACACCTTC. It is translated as CASSRGEADGYTF. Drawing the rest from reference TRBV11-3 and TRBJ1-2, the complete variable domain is EAGVVQSPRYKIIEKKQPVAFWCNPISGHNTLYWYLQNLGQGPELLIRYENEEAVDDSQLPKDRFSAERLKGVDSTLKIQPAELGDSAVYLCASSRGEADGYTFGSGTRLTVV.

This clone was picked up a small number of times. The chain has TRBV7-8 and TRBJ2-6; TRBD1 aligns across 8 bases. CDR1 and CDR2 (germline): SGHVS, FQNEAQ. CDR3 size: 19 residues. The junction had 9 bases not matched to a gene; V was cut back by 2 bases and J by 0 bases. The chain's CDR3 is CASSLRSGTGVSGANVLTF. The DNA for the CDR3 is TGTGCCAGCAGCTTAAGATCGGGGACAGGTGTCTCTGGGGCCAACGTCCTGACTTTC.

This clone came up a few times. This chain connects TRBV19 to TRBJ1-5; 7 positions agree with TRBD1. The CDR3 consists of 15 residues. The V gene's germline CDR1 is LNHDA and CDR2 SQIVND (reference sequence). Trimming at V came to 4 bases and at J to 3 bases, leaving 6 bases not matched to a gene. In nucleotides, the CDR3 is TGTGCCAGTAGTAAGCAGAGGGGGCCCAATCAGCCCCAGCATTTT. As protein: CASSKQRGPNQPQHF.

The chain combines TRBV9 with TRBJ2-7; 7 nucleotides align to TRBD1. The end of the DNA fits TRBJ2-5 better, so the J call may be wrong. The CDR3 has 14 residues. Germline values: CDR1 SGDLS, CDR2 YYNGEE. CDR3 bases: TGTGCCAGCAGCTATACAGGGGAGTGGGAGACCCAGTACTTC. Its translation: CASSYTGEWETQYF.

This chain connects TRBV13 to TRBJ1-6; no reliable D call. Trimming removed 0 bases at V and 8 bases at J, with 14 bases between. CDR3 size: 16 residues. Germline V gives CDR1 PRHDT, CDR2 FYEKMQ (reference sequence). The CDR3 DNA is TGTGCCAGCAGCTTAGGGGCCGGGAGAGGTGATTCACCCCTCCACTTT. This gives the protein CASSLGAGRGDSPLHF.

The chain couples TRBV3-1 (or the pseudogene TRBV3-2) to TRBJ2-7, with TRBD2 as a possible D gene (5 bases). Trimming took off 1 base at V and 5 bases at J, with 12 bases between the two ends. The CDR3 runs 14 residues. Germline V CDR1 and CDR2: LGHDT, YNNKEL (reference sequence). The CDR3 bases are TGTGCCAGCAGCCAAGTTACCGGGATCCACGAGCAGTACTTC. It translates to CASSQVTGIHEQYF.

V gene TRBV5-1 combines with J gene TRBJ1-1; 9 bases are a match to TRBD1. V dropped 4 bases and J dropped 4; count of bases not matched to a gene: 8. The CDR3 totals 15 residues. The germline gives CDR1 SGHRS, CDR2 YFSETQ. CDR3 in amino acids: CASSRSDRGATEAFF. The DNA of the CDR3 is TGCGCCAGCAGCAGAAGTGACAGGGGGGCCACTGAAGCTTTCTTT.

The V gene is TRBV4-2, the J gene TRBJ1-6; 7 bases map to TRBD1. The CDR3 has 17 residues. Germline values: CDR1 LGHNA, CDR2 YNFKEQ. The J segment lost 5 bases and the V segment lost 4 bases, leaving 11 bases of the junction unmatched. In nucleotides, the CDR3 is TGTGCCAGCAGCCGCACCGCCGGACAGGCGAATAATTCACCCCTCCACTTT. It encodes CASSRTAGQANNSPLHF.

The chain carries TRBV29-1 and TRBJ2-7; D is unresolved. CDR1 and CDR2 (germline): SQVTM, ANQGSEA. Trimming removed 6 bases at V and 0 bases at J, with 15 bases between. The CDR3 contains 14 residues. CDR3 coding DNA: TGCAGCGTCCTGGACGGGCGCGTCTCCTACGAGCAGTACTTC. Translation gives CSVLDGRVSYEQYF.

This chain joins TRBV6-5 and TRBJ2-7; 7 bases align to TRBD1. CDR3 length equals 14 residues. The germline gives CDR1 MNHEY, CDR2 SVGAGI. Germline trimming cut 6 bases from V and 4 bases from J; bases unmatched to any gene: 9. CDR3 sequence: CASRPDRTPYEQYF. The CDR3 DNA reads TGTGCCAGCAGACCGGACAGGACACCATACGAGCAGTACTTC.

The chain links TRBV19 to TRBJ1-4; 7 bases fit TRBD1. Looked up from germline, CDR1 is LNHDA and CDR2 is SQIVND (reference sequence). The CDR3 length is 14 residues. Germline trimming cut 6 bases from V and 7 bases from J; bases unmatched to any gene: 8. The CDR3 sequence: CASRAGGMGEKLFF. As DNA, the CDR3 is TGTGCCAGTAGGGCAGGGGGAATGGGTGAAAAACTGTTTTTT.

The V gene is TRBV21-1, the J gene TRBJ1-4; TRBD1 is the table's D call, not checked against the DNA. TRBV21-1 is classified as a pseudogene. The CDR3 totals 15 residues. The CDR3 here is CASSTLQGADEKLFF. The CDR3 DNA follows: TGTGCCAGCAGCACCCTACAGGGGGCCGATGAAAAACTGTTTTTT.

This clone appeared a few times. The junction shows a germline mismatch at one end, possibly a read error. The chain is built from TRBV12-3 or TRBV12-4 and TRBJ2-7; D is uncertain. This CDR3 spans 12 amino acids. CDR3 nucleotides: TGTGCCAGCAGTGCCCCCTCCAACGAGCAGTACTTC. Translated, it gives CASSAPSNEQYF.

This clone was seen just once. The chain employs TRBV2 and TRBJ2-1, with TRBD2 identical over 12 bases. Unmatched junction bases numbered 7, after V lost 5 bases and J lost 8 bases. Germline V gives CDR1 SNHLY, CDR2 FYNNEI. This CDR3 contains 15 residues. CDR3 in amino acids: CASSLLAGGMDEQFF. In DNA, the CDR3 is TGTGCCAGCAGTCTACTAGCGGGGGGTATGGATGAGCAGTTCTTC.

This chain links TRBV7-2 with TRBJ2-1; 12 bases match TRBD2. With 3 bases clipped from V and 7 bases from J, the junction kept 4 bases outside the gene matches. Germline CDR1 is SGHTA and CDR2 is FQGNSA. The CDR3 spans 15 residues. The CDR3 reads CASSLTSGGPNEQFF. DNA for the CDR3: TGTGCCAGCAGCTTGACTAGCGGGGGCCCTAATGAGCAGTTCTTC.

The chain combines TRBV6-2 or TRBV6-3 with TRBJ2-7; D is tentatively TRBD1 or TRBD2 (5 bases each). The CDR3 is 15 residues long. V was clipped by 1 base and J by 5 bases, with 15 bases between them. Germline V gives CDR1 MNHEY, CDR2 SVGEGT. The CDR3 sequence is CASSYFGGASDEQYF. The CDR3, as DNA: TGTGCCAGCAGTTACTTTGGGGGTGCCAGCGACGAGCAGTACTTC.